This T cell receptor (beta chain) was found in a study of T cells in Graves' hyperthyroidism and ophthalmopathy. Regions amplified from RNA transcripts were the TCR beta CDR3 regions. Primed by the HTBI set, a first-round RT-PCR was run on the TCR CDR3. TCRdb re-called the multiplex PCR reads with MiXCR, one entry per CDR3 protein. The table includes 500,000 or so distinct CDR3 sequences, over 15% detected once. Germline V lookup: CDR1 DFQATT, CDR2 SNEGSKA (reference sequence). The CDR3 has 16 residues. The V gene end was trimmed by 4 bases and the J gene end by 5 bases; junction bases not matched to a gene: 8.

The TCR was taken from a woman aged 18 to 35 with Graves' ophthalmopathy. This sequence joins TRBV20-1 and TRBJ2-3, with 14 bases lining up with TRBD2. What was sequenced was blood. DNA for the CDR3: TGCAGTGCTATAGGGACTAGCGGGAGATCCCGAGATACGCAGTATTTT. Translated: CSAIGTSGRSRDTQYF.